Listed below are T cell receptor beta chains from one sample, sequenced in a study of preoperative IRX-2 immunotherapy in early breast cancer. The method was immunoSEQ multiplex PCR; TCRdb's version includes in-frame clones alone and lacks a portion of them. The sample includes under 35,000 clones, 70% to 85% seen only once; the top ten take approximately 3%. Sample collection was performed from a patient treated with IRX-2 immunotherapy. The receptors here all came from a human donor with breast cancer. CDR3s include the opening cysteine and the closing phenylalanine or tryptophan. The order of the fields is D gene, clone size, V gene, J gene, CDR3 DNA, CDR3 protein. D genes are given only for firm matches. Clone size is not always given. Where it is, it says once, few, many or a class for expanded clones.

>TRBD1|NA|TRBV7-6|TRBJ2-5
TGTGCCAGCAGCTCAACAGGGGGCCAACAAGAGACCCAGTACTTC
CASSSTGGQQETQYF
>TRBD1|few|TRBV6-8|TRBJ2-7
TGTGCCATCTCGTGGGACAGGGGCTACGAGCAGTACTTC
CAISWDRGYEQYF
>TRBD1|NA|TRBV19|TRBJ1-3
TGTGCCAGTAGTTCGGGACAGGGAATTTTCCCCCGCTCTGGAAACACCATATATTTT
CASSSGQGIFPRSGNTIYF
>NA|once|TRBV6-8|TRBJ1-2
TGTGCCAGCAGTTCCACAGGTGTATTCGATGGCTACACCTTC
CASSSTGVFDGYTF
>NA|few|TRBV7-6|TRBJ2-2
TGTGCCAGCAGCCGCGGGACCAACACCGGGGAGCTGTTTTTT
CASSRGTNTGELFF
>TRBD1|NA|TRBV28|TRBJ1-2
TGTGCCAGCAAACGCATCGACAGGGATAACTATGGCTACACCTTC
CASKRIDRDNYGYTF
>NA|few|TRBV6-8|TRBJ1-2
TGTGCCAGTGTAGACAGCGCCCTTGGCTATGGCTACACCTTC
CASVDSALGYGYTF
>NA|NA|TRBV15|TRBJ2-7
TGTGCCACCAGCAGAGATAAGCTAGCCTACGAGCAGTACTTC
CATSRDKLAYEQYF
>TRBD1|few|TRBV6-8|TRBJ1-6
TGTGCCAGCAAAGTCAGACAGGGCGGAATAAATTCACCCCTCCACTTT
CASKVRQGGINSPLHF
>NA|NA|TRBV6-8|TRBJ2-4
TGTGCCAGCAGTGGGGTGGGCGACATTCAGTACTTC
CASSGVGDIQYF
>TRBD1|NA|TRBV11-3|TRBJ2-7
TGTGCCAGCAGATCAGACAGGGGAAATATCTACGAGCAGTACTTC
CASRSDRGNIYEQYF
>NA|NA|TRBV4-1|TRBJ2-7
TGCGCCAGCAGCCAAGGGGGGGCTTACGAGCAGTACTTC
CASSQGGAYEQYF
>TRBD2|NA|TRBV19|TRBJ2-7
TGTGCCAGTAGTATAGCACTAGCGGGAGCGTCGTACGAGCAGTACTTC
CASSIALAGASYEQYF
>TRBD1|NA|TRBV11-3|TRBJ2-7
TGTGCCAGCAGCGCCATGGACAGGGGCCACGAGCAGTACTTC
CASSAMDRGHEQYF
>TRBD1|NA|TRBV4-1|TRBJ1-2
TGCGCCAGCAGCCAAGAAGCGGGGACAGACTATGGCTACACCTTC
CASSQEAGTDYGYTF
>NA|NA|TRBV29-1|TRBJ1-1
TGCAGCGTCCGGGGGGTGAACACTGAAGCTTTCTTT
CSVRGVNTEAFF
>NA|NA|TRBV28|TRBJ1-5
TGTGCCAGCACCCCCCACCCGCGTCAGCCCCAGCATTTT
CASTPHPRQPQHF
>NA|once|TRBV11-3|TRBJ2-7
TGTGCCAGCAGCCCGGACAGATGGACCTACGAGCAGTACTTC
CASSPDRWTYEQYF
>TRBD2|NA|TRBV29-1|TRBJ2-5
TGCAGCGTTGTCTTACTAGCGGGAGAGTACCAAGAGACCCAGTACTTC
CSVVLLAGEYQETQYF
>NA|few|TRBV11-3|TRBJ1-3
TGTGCCAGCAGCCTGGGAGGGCTGGGAAACACCATATATTTT
CASSLGGLGNTIYF
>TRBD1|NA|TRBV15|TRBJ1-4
TGTGCCACCAGCAGAGATCTGGCGGACAGGGGGCGCGGAACTAATGAAAAACTGTTTTTT
CATSRDLADRGRGTNEKLFF
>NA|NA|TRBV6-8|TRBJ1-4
TGTGCCAGCAGAACCCCGGGACAAGAAAAACTGTTTTTT
CASRTPGQEKLFF
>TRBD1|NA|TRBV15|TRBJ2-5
TGTGCCACCAGCACCCAAGGACAGGGAGAAGAGACCCAGTACTTC
CATSTQGQGEETQYF
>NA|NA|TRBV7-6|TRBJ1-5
TGTGCCAGCAGCCCGGGACCGCACCAACAGCCCCAGCATTTT
CASSPGPHQQPQHF
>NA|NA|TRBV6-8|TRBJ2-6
TGTGCCAGCAGTTACCCTTTCACAGGGACTGGGGCCAACGTCCTGACTTTC
CASSYPFTGTGANVLTF
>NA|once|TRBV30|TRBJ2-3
TGTGCCTGGACCAACTTGGGGTCTCGCACAGATACGCAGTATTTT
CAWTNLGSRTDTQYF
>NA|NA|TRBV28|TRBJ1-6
TGTGCCAGCAGTGAACGGCGTTCACCCCTCCACTTT
CASSERRSPLHF
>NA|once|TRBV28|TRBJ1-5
TGTGCCAGCAGTCGATTTGGACAAGCTAATAGCAATCAGCCCCAGCATTTT
CASSRFGQANSNQPQHF
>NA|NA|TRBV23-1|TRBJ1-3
TGCGCCAGCAGTCAATCTTTCGGGCCGCCCAGCAGCACCATATATTTT
CASSQSFGPPSSTIYF
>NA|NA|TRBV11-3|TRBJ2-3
TGTGCCAGCAGCTTGCTGGGACGGGAGCATACGCAGTATTTT
CASSLLGREHTQYF
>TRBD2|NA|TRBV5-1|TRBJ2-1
TGCGCCAGCCGGGAGGGGGACGTCTCCTACAATGAGCAGTTCTTC
CASREGDVSYNEQFF
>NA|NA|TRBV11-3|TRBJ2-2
TGTGCCAGCAGCCCGCAGGACTGGGACTGGGCCGGGGAGCTGTTTTTT
CASSPQDWDWAGELFF
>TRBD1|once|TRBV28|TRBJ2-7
TGTGCCAGCAGGTCCCCCGGGACAGGGAACTACGAGCAGTACTTC
CASRSPGTGNYEQYF
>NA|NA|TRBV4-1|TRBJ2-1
TGCGCCAGCAGCCAAGGGTTAGGAGGGTACAATGAGCAGTTCTTC
CASSQGLGGYNEQFF
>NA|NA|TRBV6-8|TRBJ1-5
TGTGCCAGCAGTTTATCGGCCGACGGTTATCAGCCCCAGCATTTT
CASSLSADGYQPQHF
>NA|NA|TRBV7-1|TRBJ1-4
TGTGCCAGCAGCTCGGCTCCTGGAGAAAAACTGTTTTTT
CASSSAPGEKLFF
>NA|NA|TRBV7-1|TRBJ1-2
TGTGCCAGCAGTCGCTACGGGGCTAACTATGGCTACACCTTC
CASSRYGANYGYTF
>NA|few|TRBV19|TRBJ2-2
TGTGCCAGTAGAATAGGGCAGGATACACTGAACACCGGGGAGCTGTTTTTT
CASRIGQDTLNTGELFF
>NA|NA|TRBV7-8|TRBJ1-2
TGTGCCAGCAGCTTGGGCGGGGATAACTATGGCTACACCTTC
CASSLGGDNYGYTF
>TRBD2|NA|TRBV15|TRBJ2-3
TGTGCCACCAGCAGAGGAACTAGCGAAAACACAGATACGCAGTATTTT
CATSRGTSENTDTQYF